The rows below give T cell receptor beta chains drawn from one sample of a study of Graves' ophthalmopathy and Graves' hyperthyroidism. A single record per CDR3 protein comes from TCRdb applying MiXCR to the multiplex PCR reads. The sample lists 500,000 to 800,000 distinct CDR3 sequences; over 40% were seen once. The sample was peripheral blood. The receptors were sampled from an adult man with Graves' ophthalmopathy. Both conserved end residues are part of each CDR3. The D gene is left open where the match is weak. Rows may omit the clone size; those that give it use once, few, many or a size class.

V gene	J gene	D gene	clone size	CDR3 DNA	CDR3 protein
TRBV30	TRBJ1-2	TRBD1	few	TGTGCCTGGAGGGACAGGGGAGACGGCTACACCTTC	CAWRDRGDGYTF
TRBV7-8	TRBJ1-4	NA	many	TGTGCCAGCAGCTTAGGGGGTTACCTTGGTGAAAAACTGTTTTTT	CASSLGGYLGEKLFF
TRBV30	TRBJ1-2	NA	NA	TGTGCCTGGAGAGGAGGGGCGCAGTACTATGGCTACACCTTC	CAWRGGAQYYGYTF
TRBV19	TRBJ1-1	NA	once	TGTGCCAGTAGTACGGCCAGACTGGGAACTGAAGCTTTCTTT	CASSTARLGTEAFF
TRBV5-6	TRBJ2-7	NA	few	TGTGCCTGGAGATCGACGGGAGTCTCCTCCTACGAGCAGTACTTC	CAWRSTGVSSYEQYF
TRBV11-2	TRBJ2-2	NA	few	TGTGCCAGCAGCCAAGGGACTCTGAACACCGGGGAGCTGTTTTTT	CASSQGTLNTGELFF
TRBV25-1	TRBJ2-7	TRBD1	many	TGTGCCAGCTCCCGGGGACAGGGCCCCTACGAGCAGTACTTC	CASSRGQGPYEQYF
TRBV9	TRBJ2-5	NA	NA	TGTGCCAGCAGCGTAGCAGGAGGGATACGAGAGACCCAGTACTTC	CASSVAGGIRETQYF
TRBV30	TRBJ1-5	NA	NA	TGTGCCTGGAGTGGAGTAACGTCCCTGCAGCCCCAGCATTTT	CAWSGVTSLQPQHF
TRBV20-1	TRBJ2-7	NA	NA	TGCAGTGCTAGCAATTGGACAAGGAGTTTATACGAGCAGTACTTC	CSASNWTRSLYEQYF
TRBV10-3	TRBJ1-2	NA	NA	TGTGCCATCAAAAGGGGCATGGCTGGAAACACCTTC	CAIKRGMAGNTF
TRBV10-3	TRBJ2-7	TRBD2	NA	TGTGCCAGCTCCCTCGGACTAGCGGGAACGAGAACCTACGAGCAGTACTTC	CASSLGLAGTRTYEQYF
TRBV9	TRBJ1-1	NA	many	TGTGCCAGCAGCGTACGGGCTAACACTGAAGCTTTCTTT	CASSVRANTEAFF
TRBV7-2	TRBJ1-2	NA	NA	TGTGCCAGCAGCGGGCCGTTGGCGGGGGCAGGGTACTATGGCTACACCTTC	CASSGPLAGAGYYGYTF
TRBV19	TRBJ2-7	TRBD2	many	TGTGCCAGTAGTACCAGCGGGAGGAACGAGCAGTACTTC	CASSTSGRNEQYF
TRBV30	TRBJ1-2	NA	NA	TGTGCCTGCCCTCGCGCCCAGGGCGGCTACACCTTC	CACPRAQGGYTF
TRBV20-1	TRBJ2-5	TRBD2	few	TGCAGTGCTAGAGAGTCGAGCGGGAGCCCAGAGACCCAGTACTTC	CSARESSGSPETQYF
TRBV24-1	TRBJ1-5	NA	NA	TGTGCCACCAGTGATCCAAGTGGGGGTCGGGAGACCCAGCATTTT	CATSDPSGGRETQHF
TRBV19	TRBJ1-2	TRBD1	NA	TGTGCTAGCAGGGGGCGGGAAGGCTACACCTTC	CASRGREGYTF
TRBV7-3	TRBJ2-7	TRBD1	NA	TGTGCCAGCAGCGTGACCGGGACAGGGCACTACGAGCAGTACTTC	CASSVTGTGHYEQYF
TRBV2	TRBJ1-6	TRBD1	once	TGTGCCAGCAACGGGGACAGTTATTCACCCCTCCACTTT	CASNGDSYSPLHF
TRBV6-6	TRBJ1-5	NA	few	TGTGCCAGCAGTTTAAAAGGGGACGGGCAGCCCCAGCATTTT	CASSLKGDGQPQHF
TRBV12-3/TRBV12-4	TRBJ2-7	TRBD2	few	TGTGCTGCCACTAGCGGGGGAGGTCGGGAGCAGTACTTC	CAATSGGGREQYF
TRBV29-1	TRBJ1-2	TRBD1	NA	TGCAGCGTTGAAGACGGGACAGGAAACTATGGCTACACCTTC	CSVEDGTGNYGYTF
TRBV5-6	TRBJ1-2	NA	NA	TGTGCCAGCAGCTTGGACAGCCCTGGAAACACCTTC	CASSLDSPGNTF
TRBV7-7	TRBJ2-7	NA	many	TGTGCCAGCAGCCCGCCGAGAGTAAGCGGGTACGAGCAGTACTTC	CASSPPRVSGYEQYF
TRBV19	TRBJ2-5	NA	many	TGTGCCAGTACCAAGGGACGGACCGGGACCCAGTACTTC	CASTKGRTGTQYF
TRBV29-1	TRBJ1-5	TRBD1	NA	TGCAGCGTTGAATTGGCAGGGGGAAGGGAGACCCAGCATTTT	CSVELAGGRETQHF
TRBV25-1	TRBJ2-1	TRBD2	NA	TGTGCCAGCAGTCATACTAGCGAATTCTACAATGAGCAGTTCTTC	CASSHTSEFYNEQFF
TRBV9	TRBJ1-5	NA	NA	TGTGCCAGCAGCGCCGACAGCCCGGGTTATAGCAATCAGCCCCAGCATTTT	CASSADSPGYSNQPQHF
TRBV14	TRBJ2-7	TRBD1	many	TGTGCCAGCAGCCACGGACAGGGGGCCTACGAGCAGTACTTC	CASSHGQGAYEQYF
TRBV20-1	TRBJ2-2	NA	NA	TGCAGTGCCACCTGGACAGAGAACACCGGGGAGCTGTTTTTT	CSATWTENTGELFF
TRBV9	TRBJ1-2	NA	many	TGTGCCAGCAGCCAAAACCTAGAACCGTACCCATACTATGGCTACACCTTC	CASSQNLEPYPYYGYTF
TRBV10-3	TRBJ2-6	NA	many	TGTGCCATCAGTGAGTCCCGCCGGGGCGCTGGGGCCAACGTCCTGACTTTC	CAISESRRGAGANVLTF
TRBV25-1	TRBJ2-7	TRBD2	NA	TGTGCCAGCAGTGATCCAGCGGGGATAAGCTACGAGCAGTACTTC	CASSDPAGISYEQYF
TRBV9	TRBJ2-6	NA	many	TGTGCCAGCAGCAGGACAGAGAGCTCTGGGGCCAACGTCCTGACTTTC	CASSRTESSGANVLTF
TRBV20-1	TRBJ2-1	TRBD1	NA	TGCAGTGCTAGAGATCTTCGGACAGGCAGGAATGAGCAGTTCTTC	CSARDLRTGRNEQFF
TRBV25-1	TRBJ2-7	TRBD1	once	TGTGCCACCTCAGGGGGCGAGCAGTACTTC	CATSGGEQYF
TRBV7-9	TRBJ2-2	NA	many	TGTGCCAGCAGCGAAGGACAGAAGACCGGGGAGCTGTTTTTT	CASSEGQKTGELFF
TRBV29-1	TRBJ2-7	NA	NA	TGCAGCTTGGTGGCAGGGGCCTACGAGCAGTACTTC	CSLVAGAYEQYF
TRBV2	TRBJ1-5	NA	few	TGCGCCAGCAGCCAAGCCCCGACGAATCAGCCCCAGCATTTT	CASSQAPTNQPQHF
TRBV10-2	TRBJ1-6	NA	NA	TGCGCCAGCAGTGAGGGCGGATCAGAGAGGAATTCACCCCTCCACTTT	CASSEGGSERNSPLHF
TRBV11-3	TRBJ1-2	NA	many	TGTGCCAGCAGCTTAGATTCGGACTCCTATGGCTACACCTTC	CASSLDSDSYGYTF
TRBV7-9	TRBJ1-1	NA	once	TGTGCCAGCAGTGCCTTCCGACTGCAGGGCACTGAAGCTTTCTTT	CASSAFRLQGTEAFF
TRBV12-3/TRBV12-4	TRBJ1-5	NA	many	TGTGCCAGCAGATTCTCCAGGGGCAGGAATCAGCCCCAGCATTTT	CASRFSRGRNQPQHF
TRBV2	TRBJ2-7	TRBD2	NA	TGTGCCAGCAGTGATAGTGGGACTAGCGGGGCCTACGAGCAGTACTTC	CASSDSGTSGAYEQYF
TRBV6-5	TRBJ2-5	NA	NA	TGTGCCAGCAGTCCCGGGGGATTTGAGACCCAGTACTTC	CASSPGGFETQYF
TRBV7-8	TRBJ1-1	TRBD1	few	TGTGCCAGCAGCCTCACAACCCAGACAGGGGAGGGCACTGAAGCTTTCTTT	CASSLTTQTGEGTEAFF
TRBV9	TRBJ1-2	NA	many	TGTGCCAGCAGCGGAAAAGATAGGACAGAAGTTTCCTACACCTTC	CASSGKDRTEVSYTF
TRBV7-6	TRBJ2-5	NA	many	TGTGCCAGCAGCTTATCCAGGACAGACCAAGAGACCCAGTACTTC	CASSLSRTDQETQYF
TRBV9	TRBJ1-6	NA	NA	TGTGCCAGCCCGCCTACTTCACCCCTCCACTTT	CASPPTSPLHF